The TCR beta chain described here comes from a study of OX40 agonist ivuxolimab in advanced cancers. Some clones are missing from TCRdb's copy, which holds only in-frame ones; the method was immunoSEQ multiplex PCR. The sample includes tens of thousands of clones, approximately 89% of them seen just once. Germline trimming cut 0 bases from V and 0 bases from J; bases unmatched to any gene: 5. CDR1 is SGHTA and CDR2 is FQGNSA in the germline V gene. The CDR3 covers 16 residues. The specimen comprised CD4+ or CD8+ T cells sorted from blood, sampled in a trial of the OX40 agonist ivuxolimab. The chain has TRBV7-2 and TRBJ2-7; 7 nucleotides align to TRBD2. The TCR was taken from an adult with an advanced solid tumor such as melanoma, head and neck, liver or kidney cancer. The DNA of the CDR3 is TGTGCCAGCAGCTTAGCGCGCGGGAGCCTCTCCTACGAGCAGTACTTC. Its protein product is CASSLARGSLSYEQYF.